The 27 T cell receptor beta chains in this list originate from one sample, sequenced in a study of T-cell memory formation after mild COVID-19. One entry per CDR3 protein, called by TCRdb with MiXCR from the 5' RACE reads. The sample has more than 300,000 distinct CDR3 sequences; about 13% are singletons. The material sequenced was PBMCs or a T cell subset sorted from them (not recorded which). The receptors were sampled from a man younger than 35 who had mild COVID-19 (a few samples of this study predate the infection). Cell type and time point are not known.

The chain couples TRBV4-2 to TRBJ2-7; 10 bases are shared with TRBD1. Germline V lookup: CDR1 LGHNA, CDR2 YNFKEQ. V was clipped by 3 bases and J by 5 bases; unmatched bases: 4. This CDR3 contains 14 residues. The CDR3 region has the DNA TGTGCCAGCAGCCAGGACAGGGGGGTGAACGAGCAGTACTTC. Translating it yields CASSQDRGVNEQYF.

This clonotype has more than one count but fewer than ten. The CDR3 sequence: CASGPGQSLRAEAFF. DNA of the CDR3: TGTGCTAGTGGTCCTGGACAGTCCCTTCGGGCTGAAGCTTTCTTT. The chain carries TRBV12-5 and TRBJ1-1; D is perhaps TRBD1 (6 bases). Trimming pared 5 bases from V and 6 bases from J, leaving 19 bases between. The CDR3 extends over 15 amino acids. The germline CDR1 and CDR2 sequences are LGHNT and FRNRAP.

This chain connects TRBV4-2 to TRBJ2-5; 8 bases are shared with TRBD2. The CDR3 covers 16 residues. Germline V gives CDR1 LGHNA, CDR2 YNFKEQ. Trimming at V came to 0 bases and at J to 5 bases, leaving 8 bases not matched to a gene. DNA for the CDR3: TGTGCCAGCAGCCAAGAGGGGCGGGGGGTATGGGAGACCCAGTACTTC. Its protein is CASSQEGRGVWETQYF.

J is TRBJ2-2 and V is TRBV5-1; 10 bases fit TRBD2. In germline, CDR1 is SGHRS, CDR2 YFSETQ. The CDR3 runs 15 residues. After removal of 1 base from V and 3 bases from J, the junction contained 0 bases not matched to a gene. In DNA form, the CDR3 reads TGCGCCAGCAGCTTGAGCGGGGGGGACACCGGGGAGCTGTTTTTT. It translates to CASSLSGGDTGELFF.

The chain couples TRBV5-1 to TRBJ2-7; TRBD2 is a possible D gene (6 bases). This CDR3 is built from 15 residues. CDR1 SGHRS and CDR2 YFSETQ come from the germline V gene. V dropped 5 bases and J dropped 2 bases, with 17 bases sitting between them. The CDR3 DNA is TGCGCCAGCAGGGAGGCGGTCGGGGGTACCTACGAGCAGTACGTC. Translating it yields CASREAVGGTYEQYV.

This clonotype was recorded a few times. The chain links TRBV5-1 to TRBJ2-7; a possible D gene is TRBD2 (6 bases). V shed 2 bases and J shed 5 bases, with 17 bases lying between them. Germline loops: CDR1 SGHRS, CDR2 YFSETQ. The CDR3 length is 15 residues. CDR3 DNA: TGCGCCAGCAGCTTCGCGGGGCTCCGCCAGGACGAGCAGTACGTC. Translation gives CASSFAGLRQDEQYV.

V gene TRBV6-1 combines with J gene TRBJ2-7; TRBD2 aligns across 8 bases. The CDR3 contains 14 residues. V lost 3 bases, J lost 6 bases, and 7 bases stayed unmatched. Per germline, CDR1 MNHNS and CDR2 SASEGT. The CDR3 loop reads CASSESGGRSEQYF. In nucleotides, the CDR3 is TGTGCCAGCAGTGAGAGCGGGGGTAGGAGCGAGCAGTACTTC.

As DNA, the CDR3 is TGTGCCAGCGCCAGGGAATTACGGGGCTACACCTTC. Translating gives CASARELRGYTF. The chain has TRBV6-6 and TRBJ1-2; possibly TRBD1 for D (5 bases). This CDR3 is built from 12 residues. Trimming stripped 8 bases from V and 8 bases from J, with 15 bases between. Germline lookup yields CDR1 MNHNY and CDR2 SVGAGI (reference sequence).

The genes are TRBV5-5 and TRBJ1-1; TRBD1 matches 7 bases. V dropped 5 bases and J dropped 3; count of bases not matched to a gene: 7. This CDR3 is 14 amino acids long. Germline CDR1 is SGHKS and CDR2 is YYEKEE (reference sequence). CDR3 protein: CASRLQTGYTEAFF. The CDR3 DNA sequence: TGTGCCAGCAGACTTCAGACAGGGTACACTGAAGCTTTCTTT. Combining the CDR3 with reference TRBV5-5 and TRBJ1-1 gives the whole variable domain DAGVTQSPTHLIKTRGQQVTLRCSPISGHKSVSWYQQVLGQGPQFIFQYYEKEERGRGNFPDRFSARQFPNYSSELNVNALLLGDSALYLCASRLQTGYTEAFFGQGTRLTVV.

The gene calls are TRBV10-3 and TRBJ2-6, with 8 bases fitting TRBD1. The V gene's germline CDR1 is ENHRY and CDR2 SYGVKD. The CDR3 has 18 residues. The V and J ends lost 4 bases and 1 base, in that order; junction bases with no gene match: 9. CDR3 region: CAISGPTGQESGANVLTF. The DNA for the CDR3 is TGTGCCATCAGTGGTCCGACGGGACAGGAGTCTGGGGCCAACGTCCTGACTTTC.

The sample holds a few counts of this clonotype. V is TRBV5-1 and J is TRBJ1-6; the D is unclear. The V and J ends lost 0 bases and 0 bases respectively, with 7 bases between them. The CDR3 sequence is 16 residues long. CDR1 is SGHRS, CDR2 YFSETQ, per germline. Here the CDR3 DNA reads TGCGCCAGCAGCTTGGACAGCAGCTCCTATAATTCACCCCTCCACTTT. Protein product: CASSLDSSSYNSPLHF.

This chain connects TRBV7-2 to TRBJ2-7; 8 nucleotides align to TRBD1. CDR1 and CDR2 from the germline V gene are SGHTA and FQGNSA. The CDR3 covers 14 residues. The V and J ends lost 5 bases and 5 bases, in that order; junction bases with no gene match: 8. The CDR3 region has the DNA TGTGCCAGCAGCCCTCAGGGGGCTAGGGACGAGCAGTACGTC. Its translation is CASSPQGARDEQYV.

This sequence joins TRBV7-2 and TRBJ1-2; D gene uncertain. This CDR3 has 15 residues. Germline values: CDR1 SGHTA, CDR2 FQGNSA. Trimming took 4 bases from V and 4 from J, leaving 16 bases between them. The CDR3: CASSSSERALYGYTF. The CDR3 region has the DNA TGTGCCAGCAGCTCTTCGGAGAGGGCCCTCTATGGCTACACCTTC.

This clonotype was recorded a few times. The chain employs TRBV6-5 and TRBJ2-5; the match to TRBD1 covers 7 bases. With 6 bases clipped from V and 3 bases from J, the junction kept 4 bases outside the gene matches. In germline, CDR1 is MNHEY, CDR2 SVGAGI. The CDR3 runs 13 residues. This CDR3 reads CASRHRGEETQYF. The CDR3 DNA is TGTGCCAGCAGGCACAGGGGCGAAGAGACCCAGTACTTC.

This clonotype came up many times. The V call is TRBV7-9, the J call TRBJ2-1; D may correspond to TRBD1 or TRBD2 (5 bases each). The V and J ends lost 1 base and 2 bases respectively, with 6 bases between them. This CDR3 has 14 amino acids. Per germline, CDR1 SEHNR and CDR2 FQNEAQ (reference sequence). The DNA of the CDR3 is TGTGCCAGCAGCTTAGGGGGGACCTACAATGAGCAGTTCTTC. Translation: CASSLGGTYNEQFF. Combining the CDR3 with reference TRBV7-9 and TRBJ2-1 gives the whole variable domain DTGVSQNPRHKITKRGQNVTFRCDPISEHNRLYWYRQTLGQGPEFLTYFQNEAQLEKSRLLSDRFSAERPKGSFSTLEIQRTEQGDSAMYLCASSLGGTYNEQFFGPGTRLTVL.

On this clonotype itself: The junction differs from germline at one of its ends, possibly a read error. The rearrangement uses TRBV6-5 and TRBJ2-2; TRBD1 agrees at 10 bases. The CDR3 is 15 amino acids. Germline CDR1 MNHEY, CDR2 SVGAGI. CDR3 sequence reads: CASRRQGANTGELIF. The CDR3 nucleotides read TGTGCCAGCAGACGACAGGGGGCGAACACCGGGGAGCTGATTTTT.

The chain is built from TRBV4-1 and TRBJ1-1, with D uncertain. Germline loops: CDR1 MGHRA, CDR2 YSYEKL. V lost 0 bases and J 0 bases, leaving 5 bases between the germline ends. The CDR3 spans 14 residues. This CDR3 reads CASSQDVVNTEAFF. The DNA of the CDR3 is TGCGCCAGCAGCCAAGATGTTGTGAACACTGAAGCTTTCTTT.

This clonotype has more than one count but fewer than ten. The V gene is TRBV28, the J gene TRBJ2-2; 7 bases fit TRBD1. The CDR3 has 14 residues. The germline V gene encodes CDR1 MDHEN and CDR2 SYDVKM. V shed 6 bases, J shed 3 bases, and the junction held 4 bases outside the gene matches. The CDR3 spells CASSLQGYTGELFF. The CDR3, as DNA: TGTGCCAGCAGCCTACAGGGGTACACCGGGGAGCTGTTTTTT.

This clonotype was recorded a few times. This chain connects TRBV9 to TRBJ2-3; D is perhaps TRBD1 or TRBD2 (5 bases each). This CDR3 spans 15 amino acids. Germline-derived CDR1 and CDR2 are SGDLS and YYNGEE. The V gene lost 4 bases and the J gene lost 4 bases, with 16 bases spanning the gap. The CDR3 sequence is CASSLRGVLADTQYF. DNA of the CDR3: TGTGCCAGCAGCCTAAGAGGGGTCCTGGCAGATACGCAGTATTTT.

This clonotype was observed many times. The chain couples TRBV7-9 to TRBJ1-2; D gene unclear. Trimming removed 3 bases at V and 4 bases at J, with 9 bases between. There are 13 residues in the CDR3. Looked up from germline, CDR1 is SEHNR and CDR2 is FQNEAQ (reference sequence). CDR3 coding DNA: TGTGCCAGCAGCTTCGGCCGATTCTATGGCTACACCTTC. It codes for CASSFGRFYGYTF.

This sequence joins TRBV9 and TRBJ1-2; no clear D gene. V was shortened by 0 bases and J by 2 bases, with 14 bases between the two germline ends. Germline V gene data show CDR1 as SGDLS and CDR2 as YYNGEE. This CDR3 spans 16 amino acids. Written as DNA, the CDR3 is TGTGCCAGCAGCGTAGACTCAGGCGTTAACAACTATGGCTACACCTTC. Residues: CASSVDSGVNNYGYTF. The full variable domain, in which reference TRBV9 and TRBJ1-2 provide the parts outside the CDR3, is DSGVTQTPKHLITATGQRVTLRCSPRSGDLSVYWYQQSLDQGLQFLIQYYNGEERAKGNILERFSAQQFPDLHSELNLSSLELGDSALYFCASSVDSGVNNYGYTFGSGTRLTVV.

This clonotype was counted many times. Germline and junction disagree at one end, which may indicate a read error. The chain is built from TRBV5-1 and TRBJ2-3; D could derive from TRBD1 or TRBD2 (5 bases each). CDR1 is SGHRS and CDR2 is YFSETQ in the germline V gene. This CDR3 is built from 13 residues. The CDR3 region has the DNA TGTGCCAGCAGCTTGGGGGGCACAGATACGCAGTATTTT. This codes for CASSLGGTDTQYF.

V gene TRBV6-6 combines with J gene TRBJ1-4; 11 bases map to TRBD1. The CDR3 is 17 residues long. Trimming took 4 bases from V and 6 from J; bases not matched to a gene: 10. Looked up from germline, CDR1 is MNHNY and CDR2 is SVGAGI (reference sequence). This chain's CDR3 is CASSSQAGTGGHEKLFF. The CDR3 nucleotides are TGTGCCAGCAGTTCGCAAGCCGGGACAGGGGGTCATGAAAAACTGTTTTTT.

This clonotype was observed a handful of times. The chain uses TRBV12-3 or TRBV12-4 and TRBJ1-2; D is unclear. The V end was cut by 1 base, the J end by 8 bases, with 11 bases between. The CDR3 sequence is 13 residues long. The CDR3 loop reads CASSLGGPLGYTF. The CDR3 DNA is TGTGCCAGCAGTTTAGGAGGACCCTTGGGCTACACCTTC.

The chain is built from TRBV4-2 and TRBJ2-1, with D unresolved. The CDR3 spans 14 residues. V was clipped by 1 base and J by 5 bases, with 9 bases between them. Germline CDR1 is LGHNA and CDR2 is YNFKEQ. The CDR3: CASSQADGHNEQFF. The CDR3 bases are TGTGCCAGCAGCCAAGCGGACGGCCACAATGAGCAGTTCTTC.

V is TRBV5-1 and J is TRBJ2-5, with a weak D call TRBD1 (6 bases). V lost 4 bases and J 5 bases, leaving 18 bases between the germline ends. This CDR3 contains 15 residues. The germline gives CDR1 SGHRS, CDR2 YFSETQ. The CDR3 sequence is CASSPLGQRYETQYF. CDR3 nucleotide sequence: TGCGCCAGCAGCCCGCTAGGACAGCGGTACGAGACCCAGTACTTC.

The V call is TRBV5-1, the J call TRBJ2-1, with 11 bases identical to TRBD2. J gave up 8 bases and V 1 base, and 5 bases lay outside the gene matches. The CDR3 is made up of 15 amino acids. Germline V gives CDR1 SGHRS, CDR2 YFSETQ. CDR3 sequence: CASSLLAGGSHEQFF. The CDR3 nucleotides are TGCGCCAGCAGCTTGCTAGCGGGGGGCTCCCATGAGCAGTTCTTC.